This T cell receptor beta chain was profiled in a study of CD8+CD57+ T cells in acquired aplastic anemia. This clonotype was seen at least ten times. TCR beta VDJ and CDR3 profiling used genomic DNA as template. TCRdb re-derived calls from the reads in MiXCR, one entry per CDR3 protein. The sample consists of hundreds of thousands of distinct CDR3 sequences, 55% to 75% of them appearing once. Sample: sorted CD4+, CD8+, or CD8+CD57+ T cells (not recorded which) from PBMCs. The receptor was derived from a human donor in good health, serving as a control.

The CDR3 is CSARTADLREQYF. In nucleotides, the CDR3 is TGCAGCGCTCGGACAGCGGACCTGCGGGAGCAGTACTTC. This sequence joins TRBV29-1 and TRBJ2-7; tentatively, D is TRBD1 (6 bases). CDR1 and CDR2 from the germline V gene are SQVTM and ANQGSEA. CDR3 length: 13 amino acids. V lost 7 bases to trimming and J lost 7 bases, with 20 bases between them.